This T cell receptor (beta chain) originates from a study of blood T cell repertoires in COVID-19 (dated by TCRdb to about 2020). Background on the whole study: Samples from collaborators originated in the United States, Italy and Spain and spanned both the acute and convalescent phases of COVID-19. The material from the prospective study consisted of cDNA or gDNA derived from T cells, B-cell-depleted T cells, or PBMCs. Subjects who had been exposed to COVID-19, were actively infected with it, or had recovered from it provided the deeply sampled blood TCRbeta repertoires that made up the dataset. A freely available public database, intended as a resource for researchers studying the immune response to SARS-CoV-2, is where the repertoires were released. The samples were drawn from two sources: the first 160 participants of the ongoing ImmuneRACE study, and 1,200 or so subjects contributed by 6 global collaborators. The sample metadata nearly always contained a de-identified subject ID, COVID-19 status, age in years and sex. HLA class I and class II types, where available, came from metadata supplied by the sample provider rather than from assay-based typing.

The paper as a whole reports these results and caveats: Clinical and demographic metadata were provided uncurated, with the amount varying by source and participant.

TCRbeta CDR3 regions were amplified from genomic DNA by means of the immunoSEQ Assay, a bias-controlled multiplex PCR. The original pipeline was this. The number of nucleated cells in each sample was estimated by amplification of reference gene primers within the assay. Sequence reads were collapsed and filtered to measure the absolute abundance of every unique TCRbeta CDR3 rearrangement. For each sample, productive Simpson clonality was calculated as the square root of Simpson's diversity index across productive rearrangements. TCRdb obtained this table from immuneACCESS and retained in-frame rearrangements with V and J assigned. These tables miss some clones; where compared with another copy, unresolved V genes account for less than half of the shortfall, and the remainder is unexplained. Clonal size and the V and J genes are those of that table, whereas D and trimming came from the DNA. This sample gives about 100,000 clones in total; about nine tenths of them show up just once. 1.8% of the sample belongs to the ten largest clones.

As for this clone: Its antigen specificity is not known. No base qualities exist here, and no much larger clone lies one base off it.

Collaborating institutions collected whole blood in K2EDTA tubes following their own protocols. For TCRbeta analysis, collaborators shipped samples in one of three forms: frozen whole blood, isolated PBMCs, or DNA extracted from either of those sample types. V ends up 5 bases short and J 6 bases short, with an unmatched junction base count of 7. Based on the germline V gene (reference sequence), the CDR1 and CDR2 sequences are LNHDA and SQIVND. There are 15 amino acids in the CDR3, from cysteine to phenylalanine inclusive. The read is trimmed to its CDR3 DNA, 45 bases read in frame from base 1. This receptor was taken from a human donor with active COVID-19. The donor label of this sample is uncertain. The chain is encoded by TRBV19 joined to TRBJ1-5; the central 10 bases match TRBD1. The sample comprised peripheral blood. The DNA reads TGTGCCAGTAGTCATCCCGGGACAGGGGTTCAGCCCCAGCATTTT. Its protein reads: CASSHPGTGVQPQHF.